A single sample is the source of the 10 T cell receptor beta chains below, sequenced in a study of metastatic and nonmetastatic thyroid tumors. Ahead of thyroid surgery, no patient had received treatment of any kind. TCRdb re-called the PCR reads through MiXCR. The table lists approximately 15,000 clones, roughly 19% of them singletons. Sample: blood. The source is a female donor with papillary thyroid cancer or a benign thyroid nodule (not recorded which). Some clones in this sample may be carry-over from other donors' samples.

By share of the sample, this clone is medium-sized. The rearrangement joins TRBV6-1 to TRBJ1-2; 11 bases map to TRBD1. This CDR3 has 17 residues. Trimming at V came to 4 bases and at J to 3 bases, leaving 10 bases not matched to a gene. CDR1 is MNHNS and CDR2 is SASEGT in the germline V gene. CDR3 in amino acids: CASSVGTGGETDYGYTF. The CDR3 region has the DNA TGTGCCAGCAGTGTCGGGACAGGGGGTGAGACGGACTATGGCTACACCTTC.

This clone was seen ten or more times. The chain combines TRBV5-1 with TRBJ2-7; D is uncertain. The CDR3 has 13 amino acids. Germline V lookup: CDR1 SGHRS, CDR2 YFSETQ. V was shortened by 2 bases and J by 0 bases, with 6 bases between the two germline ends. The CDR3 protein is CASSFSASYEQYF. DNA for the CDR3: TGCGCCAGCAGCTTTTCAGCCTCCTACGAGCAGTACTTC.

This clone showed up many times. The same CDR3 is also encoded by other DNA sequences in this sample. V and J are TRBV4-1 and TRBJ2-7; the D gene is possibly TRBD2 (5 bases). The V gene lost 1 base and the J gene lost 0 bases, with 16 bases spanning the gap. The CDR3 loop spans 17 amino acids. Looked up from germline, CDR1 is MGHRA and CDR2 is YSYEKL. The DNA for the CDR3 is TGCGCCAGCAGCCAAGTAATCGGGATAAGTTCCTCCTACGAGCAGTACTTC. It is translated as CASSQVIGISSSYEQYF.

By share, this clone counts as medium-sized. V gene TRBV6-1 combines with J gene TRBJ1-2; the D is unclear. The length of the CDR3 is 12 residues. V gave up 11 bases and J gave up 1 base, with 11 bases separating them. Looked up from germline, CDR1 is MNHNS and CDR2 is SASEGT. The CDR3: CAAGVYNYGYTF. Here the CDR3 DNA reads TGTGCCGCTGGGGTTTATAACTATGGCTACACCTTC.

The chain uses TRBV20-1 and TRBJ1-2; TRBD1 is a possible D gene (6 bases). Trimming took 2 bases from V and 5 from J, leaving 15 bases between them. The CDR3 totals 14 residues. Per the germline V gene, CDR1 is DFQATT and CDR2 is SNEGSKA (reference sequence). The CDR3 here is CSARFAGDAYGYTF. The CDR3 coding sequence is TGCAGTGCTAGATTCGCAGGGGACGCATATGGCTACACCTTC.

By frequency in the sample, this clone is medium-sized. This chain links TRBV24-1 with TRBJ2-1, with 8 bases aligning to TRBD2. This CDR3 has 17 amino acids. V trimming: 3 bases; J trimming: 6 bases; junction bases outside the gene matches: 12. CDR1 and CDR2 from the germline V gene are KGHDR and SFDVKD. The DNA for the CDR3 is TGTGCCACCAGTGATCGGGGGTTTGCGGGGGGACCCAATGAGCAGTTCTTC. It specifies CATSDRGFAGGPNEQFF.

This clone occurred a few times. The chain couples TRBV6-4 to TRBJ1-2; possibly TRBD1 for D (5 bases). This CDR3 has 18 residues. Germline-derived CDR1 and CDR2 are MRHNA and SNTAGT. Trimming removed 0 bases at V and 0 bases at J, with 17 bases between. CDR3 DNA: TGTGCCAGCAGTGACTCTAGAGGAGAGGGGATATCTAACTATGGCTACACCTTC. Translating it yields CASSDSRGEGISNYGYTF.

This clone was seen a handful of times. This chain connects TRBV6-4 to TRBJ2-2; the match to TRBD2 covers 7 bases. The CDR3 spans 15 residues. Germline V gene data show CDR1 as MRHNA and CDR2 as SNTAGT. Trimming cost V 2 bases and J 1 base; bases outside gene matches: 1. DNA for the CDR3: TGTGCCAGCAGTGACACTAGCGAGAACACCGGGGAGCTGTTTTTT. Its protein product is CASSDTSENTGELFF.

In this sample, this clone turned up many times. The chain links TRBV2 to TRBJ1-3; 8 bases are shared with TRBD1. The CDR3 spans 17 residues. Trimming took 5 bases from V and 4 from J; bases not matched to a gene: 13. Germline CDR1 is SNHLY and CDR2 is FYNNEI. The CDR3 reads CASSPDLQGASGNTIYF. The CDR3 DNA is TGTGCCAGCAGTCCCGACCTCCAGGGGGCTTCAGGAAACACCATATATTTT.

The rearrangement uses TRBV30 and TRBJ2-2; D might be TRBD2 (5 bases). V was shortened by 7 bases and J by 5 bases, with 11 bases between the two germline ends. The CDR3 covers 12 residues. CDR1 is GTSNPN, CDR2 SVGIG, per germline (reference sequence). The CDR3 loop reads CAFDTGTGELFF. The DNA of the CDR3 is TGTGCCTTCGATACGGGAACCGGGGAGCTGTTTTTT. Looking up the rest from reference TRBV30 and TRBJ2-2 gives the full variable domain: SQTIHQWPATLVQPVGSPLSLECTVEGTSNPNLYWYRQAAGRGLQLLFYSVGIGQISSEVPQNLSASRPQDRQFILSSKKLLLSDSGFYLCAFDTGTGELFFGEGSRLTVL.